This TCR beta chain was found in a study of prognosis after radiotherapy for stage I lung cancer. Across the whole study: With approximately 13 men and six or seven women, the cohort's median age was around 74 years, range roughly 53–95.

Whole-study results and caveats: Some TCR clones were expanded. Whether these clones were tumor-specific was not determined. Counts of unique TCR clones fell following stereotactic body radiation therapy, median roughly 9,900 versus 7,200. Among patients who developed distant metastases, Shannon entropy after stereotactic body radiation therapy was lower.

It was by two-round multiplex PCR that TCR beta CDR3 was amplified from genomic DNA. Individual primers that were specific to each TRBV and TRBJ gene served in first-round PCR. Via MiXCR, TCRdb re-called the multiplex PCR reads, giving one row per CDR3 protein. The sample consists of 31,000 or so distinct CDR3 sequences, 48% of them appearing once. Germline CDR1 and CDR2: SQVTM and ANQGSEA. The CDR3 has 13 amino acids. As to this clonotype: The antigen is not known. This may be a read error, as it is one base from a much larger clone.

The sequence derives from a donor aged 50 or older with non-small cell lung cancer. This chain connects TRBV29-1 to TRBJ2-7; TRBD2 agrees at 7 bases. The sequences come from PBMCs, collected before or after stereotactic body radiation therapy (not recorded which). CDR3 coding DNA: TGCAGCGTTGTAGCGGGCCCTTCCTACGCGCAGTACTTC. Protein sequence: CSVVAGPSYAQYF.